This entry lists 12 T cell receptor beta chains sequenced from one sample in a study of immune evolution from preneoplasia to lung adenocarcinoma. Clones were sequenced by immunoSEQ multiplex PCR, and TCRdb holds only the in-frame ones, with some missing. The top ten hold roughly 3.9% of the sample, which has about 14,000 clones, roughly 80% seen once. The sequenced sample was FFPE minimally invasive lung adenocarcinoma tissue. These receptors came from a person aged 65 to 79 with lung adenocarcinoma.

The chain employs TRBV19 and TRBJ2-1; D possibly corresponds to TRBD2 (6 bases). CDR1 and CDR2 (germline): LNHDA, SQIVND (reference sequence). The CDR3 loop spans 15 amino acids. Trimming shortened V by 3 bases and J by 2 bases, and 11 bases separated the two germline ends. DNA for the CDR3: TGTGCCAGTAGTATCGCGGGGTTACCCTACAATGAGCAGTTCTTC. It yields the protein CASSIAGLPYNEQFF.

This clone was counted once. CDR3 sequence: CAWSARGLGELFF. CDR3 sequence (DNA): TGTGCCTGGAGTGCCAGGGGGCTCGGGGAGCTGTTTTTT. This rearrangement joins TRBV30 to TRBJ2-2; TRBD1 aligns across 8 bases. V was clipped by 1 base and J by 7 bases; unmatched bases: 2. Germline CDR1 and CDR2: GTSNPN and SVGIG (reference sequence). This CDR3 spans 13 amino acids.

This clone was picked up one time. This CDR3 is CALWGVPGGGANVLTF. The CDR3 bases are TGTGCCCTATGGGGGGTCCCGGGTGGTGGGGCCAACGTCCTGACTTTC. The chain joins TRBV30 to TRBJ2-6; possible D gene TRBD2, 6 bases. The V and J ends lost 8 bases and 3 bases respectively, with 20 bases between them. The V gene's germline CDR1 is GTSNPN and CDR2 SVGIG (reference sequence). This CDR3 comprises 16 residues.

The rearrangement joins TRBV5-1 to TRBJ2-7; possibly TRBD2 for D (5 bases). The germline gives CDR1 SGHRS, CDR2 YFSETQ. V was cut by 4 bases and J by 2 bases, with 16 bases left in between. CDR3 size: 15 residues. CDR3 in amino acids: CASSADSGDAYEQYF. The CDR3 nucleotides read TGCGCCAGCAGCGCAGATTCCGGGGATGCCTACGAGCAGTACTTC.

V and J are TRBV18 and TRBJ1-1, with a tentative D call TRBD1 (5 bases). CDR1 is KGHSH and CDR2 is LQKENI in the germline V gene. This CDR3 spans 13 amino acids. The V gene lost 2 bases and the J gene lost 1 base, with 5 bases spanning the gap. CDR3 DNA: TGTGCCAGCTCACCAAGGGGGAACACTGAAGCTTTCTTT. Encoded protein: CASSPRGNTEAFF.

This chain uses TRBV4-1 with TRBJ1-5; D unclear. The length of the CDR3 is 19 residues. Germline V gene data show CDR1 as MGHRA and CDR2 as YSYEKL. The V end lost 1 base, the J end lost 4 bases, and 23 bases lay between the germline ends. CDR3 in DNA: TGCGCCAGCAGCCAAGGGCGGCTTGGGGTCGATATAGCAAATCAGCCCCAGCATTTT. Protein product: CASSQGRLGVDIANQPQHF.

J is TRBJ2-5 and V is TRBV4-1, with TRBD2 matching 11 bases. Trimming removed 4 bases from V and 2 bases from J; junction bases left unmatched: 3. CDR1 is MGHRA, CDR2 YSYEKL, per germline. The CDR3 contains 15 residues. CDR3 sequence (DNA): TGCGCCAGCAGCCCGGGACTAGCGGTACAAGAGACCCAGTACTTC. It encodes CASSPGLAVQETQYF.

V is TRBV5-1 and J is TRBJ1-1; maybe TRBD1 (5 bases). V lost 0 bases and J lost 2, with 8 bases in between. This CDR3 comprises 14 residues. CDR1 is SGHRS and CDR2 is YFSETQ in the germline V gene. The chain's CDR3 is CASSLGTKNTEAFF. The CDR3 coding sequence is TGCGCCAGCAGCTTGGGGACAAAAAACACTGAAGCTTTCTTT. Combining the CDR3 with reference TRBV5-1 and TRBJ1-1 gives the whole variable domain KAGVTQTPRYLIKTRGQQVTLSCSPISGHRSVSWYQQTPGQGLQFLFEYFSETQRNKGNFPGRFSGRQFSNSRSEMNVSTLELGDSALYLCASSLGTKNTEAFFGQGTRLTVV.

There are a few counts of this clone. This CDR3 reads CASSPRQGAGSEKLFF. CDR3 coding DNA: TGTGCCAGCAGCCCAAGACAGGGGGCCGGAAGTGAAAAACTGTTTTTT. V and J are TRBV7-9 and TRBJ1-4; TRBD1 agrees at 10 bases. V was pared by 5 bases and J by 7 bases, with 10 bases of the junction left unmatched. The CDR3 loop spans 16 amino acids. CDR1 is SEHNR, CDR2 FQNEAQ, per germline (reference sequence). Together with reference TRBV7-9 and TRBJ1-4, the CDR3 gives the full variable domain: DTGVSQNPRHKITKRGQNVTFRCDPISEHNRLYWYRQTLGQGPEFLTYFQNEAQLEKSRLLSDRFSAERPKGSFSTLEIQRTEQGDSAMYLCASSPRQGAGSEKLFFGSGTQLSVL.

This clone was seen just once. This rearrangement joins TRBV15 to TRBJ1-2; 7 bases match TRBD1. The length of the CDR3 is 14 residues. V gave up 1 base and J gave up 4 bases; unmatched junction bases: 3. CDR1 is LNHNV and CDR2 is YYDKDF in the germline V gene (reference sequence). This CDR3 reads CATSRGDRSYGYTF. CDR3 bases: TGTGCCACCAGCAGAGGGGACAGATCCTATGGCTACACCTTC.

This chain connects TRBV19 to TRBJ2-1; 7 positions match TRBD1. Germline V CDR1 and CDR2: LNHDA, SQIVND (reference sequence). The CDR3 spans 14 residues. V lost 4 bases to trimming and J lost 8 bases; unmatched junction nucleotides: 8. The CDR3 coding sequence is TGTGCCAGTAGTAGGACAGGTGGAGCCTATGAGCAGTTCTTC. Protein product: CASSRTGGAYEQFF.

The V and J genes are TRBV11-2 and TRBJ2-1; possible D gene TRBD1, 7 bases. The germline CDR1 and CDR2 sequences are SGHAT and FQNNGV. V lost 3 bases and J lost 2, with 11 bases in between. The CDR3 covers 15 residues. For the CDR3, the DNA is TGTGCCAGCAGCTTTGACAGGGAGGCCTACAATGAGCAGTTCTTC. Translating gives CASSFDREAYNEQFF.